Listed below are T cell receptor beta chains from one sample, sequenced in a study of cytomegalovirus exposure and HLA in healthy donors. Profiling relied on immunoSEQ multiplex PCR, and the TCRdb table lists in-frame clones only, not all of them. The sample holds 90,000 to 150,000 clones. The specimen sequenced was PBMCs. Receptors originate from a man aged 18 to 30 in good health and CMV-seronegative. CDR3s include the opening cysteine and the closing phenylalanine or tryptophan. D genes are given only for firm matches.

D gene: TRBD1; J gene: TRBJ1-3; V gene: TRBV7-2; CDR3 protein: CASSLNDRGGNTIYF; CDR3 DNA: TGTGCCAGCAGCTTAAATGACAGGGGAGGAAACACCATATATTTT
D gene: TRBD1; J gene: TRBJ1-2; V gene: TRBV6-5; CDR3 protein: CASRGQFNYGYTF; CDR3 DNA: TGTGCCAGCAGGGGACAGTTCAACTATGGCTACACCTTC
D gene: TRBD2; J gene: TRBJ2-1; V gene: TRBV28; CDR3 protein: CASSSRGEVVNEQFF; CDR3 DNA: TGTGCCAGCAGTTCACGGGGGGAGGTGGTCAATGAGCAGTTCTTC
D gene: -; J gene: TRBJ1-2; V gene: TRBV7-9; CDR3 protein: CASSLSGREDGYTF; CDR3 DNA: TGTGCCAGCAGCTTAAGTGGCAGGGAGGATGGCTACACCTTC
D gene: TRBD1; J gene: TRBJ1-4; V gene: TRBV7-2; CDR3 protein: CASSSQTGSNEKLFF; CDR3 DNA: TGTGCCAGCAGCTCGCAGACAGGGAGTAATGAAAAATTGTTTTTT
D gene: TRBD1; J gene: TRBJ2-1; V gene: TRBV9; CDR3 protein: CASSERTGGAYNEQFF; CDR3 DNA: TGTGCCAGCAGCGAGAGGACAGGGGGGGCCTACAATGAGCAGTTCTTC
D gene: TRBD2; J gene: TRBJ2-3; V gene: TRBV2; CDR3 protein: CASRLATSTDTQYF; CDR3 DNA: TGTGCCAGCAGACTAGCGACAAGCACAGATACGCAGTATTTT
D gene: -; J gene: TRBJ1-2; V gene: TRBV19; CDR3 protein: CASSPRGVHGYTF; CDR3 DNA: TGTGCCAGTAGTCCCCGTGGAGTCCATGGCTACACCTTC
D gene: TRBD1; J gene: TRBJ2-3; V gene: TRBV5-1; CDR3 protein: CASSLGIGTALVDTQYF; CDR3 DNA: TGCGCCAGCAGCTTGGGGATTGGGACAGCGCTAGTAGATACGCAGTATTTT
D gene: -; J gene: TRBJ1-4; V gene: TRBV5-1; CDR3 protein: CASSYALGGDEKLFF; CDR3 DNA: TGCGCCAGCAGCTACGCCCTCGGCGGGGACGAAAAACTGTTTTTT
D gene: TRBD1; J gene: TRBJ2-2; V gene: TRBV11-3; CDR3 protein: CASGTGESGELFF; CDR3 DNA: TGTGCCAGCGGGACAGGGGAGTCCGGGGAGCTGTTTTTT
D gene: TRBD1; J gene: TRBJ1-1; V gene: TRBV27; CDR3 protein: CASSVQGAGTEAFF; CDR3 DNA: TGTGCCAGCAGTGTACAGGGGGCGGGCACTGAAGCTTTCTTT
D gene: TRBD2; J gene: TRBJ2-3; V gene: TRBV10-3; CDR3 protein: CAIRGTSGGRTDTQYF; CDR3 DNA: TGTGCCATCAGGGGGACTAGCGGGGGACGCACAGATACGCAGTATTTT
D gene: -; J gene: TRBJ2-7; V gene: TRBV28; CDR3 protein: CASTSLGSGQLSYEQYF; CDR3 DNA: TGTGCCAGCACTTCTCTGGGGTCCGGACAGCTATCCTACGAGCAGTACTTC
D gene: -; J gene: TRBJ2-2; V gene: TRBV10-1; CDR3 protein: CASSEEVETGELFF; CDR3 DNA: TGCGCCAGCAGTGAGGAGGTTGAAACCGGGGAGCTGTTTTTT
D gene: TRBD1; J gene: TRBJ2-2; V gene: TRBV7-2; CDR3 protein: CASSTPGQLTGELFF; CDR3 DNA: TGTGCCAGCAGCACCCCGGGACAGTTGACCGGGGAGCTGTTTTTT
D gene: -; J gene: TRBJ1-6; V gene: TRBV11-2; CDR3 protein: CASSLTGHNSPLHF; CDR3 DNA: TGTGCCAGCAGCTTAACAGGACACAATTCACCCCTCCACTTT
D gene: -; J gene: TRBJ1-2; V gene: TRBV30; CDR3 protein: CAWSLSPLRYTF; CDR3 DNA: TGTGCCTGGAGTTTGAGCCCTCTGCGCTACACCTTC
D gene: TRBD1; J gene: TRBJ1-2; V gene: TRBV6-1; CDR3 protein: CASDRRVQGVNGYTF; CDR3 DNA: TGTGCCAGCGATAGACGGGTACAGGGGGTTAATGGCTACACCTTC
D gene: -; J gene: TRBJ2-5; V gene: TRBV5-1; CDR3 protein: CASSLVREPQETQYF; CDR3 DNA: TGCGCCAGCAGCTTGGTGAGGGAGCCCCAAGAGACCCAGTACTTC
D gene: TRBD1; J gene: TRBJ2-2; V gene: TRBV12-5; CDR3 protein: CASGRRQGAGTGELFF; CDR3 DNA: TGTGCTAGTGGTCGTCGACAGGGGGCCGGGACCGGGGAGCTGTTTTTT
D gene: TRBD1; J gene: TRBJ2-7; V gene: TRBV5-5; CDR3 protein: CASLRGTGTGEQYF; CDR3 DNA: TGTGCCAGCTTGAGAGGGACAGGGACGGGGGAGCAGTACTTC
D gene: -; J gene: TRBJ2-1; V gene: TRBV5-1; CDR3 protein: CASSLQRGNEQFF; CDR3 DNA: TGCGCCAGCAGCTTGCAACGGGGGAATGAGCAGTTCTTC
D gene: TRBD1; J gene: TRBJ2-7; V gene: TRBV27; CDR3 protein: CASSLGQGAFYEQYF; CDR3 DNA: TGTGCCAGCAGTTTAGGGCAGGGGGCTTTTTACGAGCAGTACTTC
D gene: -; J gene: TRBJ1-1; V gene: TRBV11-2; CDR3 protein: CASSLVARGAEAFF; CDR3 DNA: TGTGCCAGCAGCTTAGTAGCCCGGGGGGCTGAAGCTTTCTTT
D gene: TRBD1; J gene: TRBJ1-1; V gene: TRBV2; CDR3 protein: CASSEGGSVGTENTEAFF; CDR3 DNA: TGTGCCAGCAGTGAGGGCGGTTCTGTGGGGACAGAGAACACTGAAGCTTTCTTT
D gene: TRBD2; J gene: TRBJ2-1; V gene: TRBV2; CDR3 protein: CASSEAPGLAGSTQFF; CDR3 DNA: TGTGCCAGCAGTGAAGCTCCGGGACTAGCGGGAAGTACGCAGTTCTTC
D gene: TRBD1; J gene: TRBJ1-2; V gene: TRBV10-3; CDR3 protein: CAIKGVTGVAGYTF; CDR3 DNA: TGTGCCATCAAAGGGGTAACAGGGGTGGCTGGCTACACCTTC
D gene: -; J gene: TRBJ2-3; V gene: TRBV5-1; CDR3 protein: CASSRTDTGKADTQYF; CDR3 DNA: TGCGCCAGCAGCAGGACTGATACGGGGAAGGCAGATACGCAGTATTTT
D gene: -; J gene: TRBJ2-1; V gene: TRBV20-1; CDR3 protein: CSARHLMEQFF; CDR3 DNA: TGCAGTGCCCGACACCTCATGGAGCAGTTCTTC
D gene: -; J gene: TRBJ1-4; V gene: TRBV6-5; CDR3 protein: CASSYSGQGNEKLFF; CDR3 DNA: TGTGCCAGCAGTTACTCGGGGCAGGGTAATGAAAAACTGTTTTTT
D gene: TRBD2; J gene: TRBJ2-1; V gene: TRBV6-1; CDR3 protein: CASSEAGGFRLAGGREQFF; CDR3 DNA: TGTGCCAGCAGTGAAGCTGGTGGGTTCAGGCTAGCGGGAGGAAGAGAGCAGTTCTTC
D gene: TRBD2; J gene: TRBJ2-5; V gene: TRBV5-1; CDR3 protein: CASCRTSGGETQYF; CDR3 DNA: TGCGCCAGCTGCCGGACTAGCGGGGGGGAGACCCAGTACTTC
D gene: -; J gene: TRBJ2-7; V gene: TRBV14; CDR3 protein: CASSYSYEQYF; CDR3 DNA: TGTGCCAGCAGCTACTCCTACGAGCAGTACTTC
D gene: TRBD1; J gene: TRBJ2-1; V gene: TRBV6-5; CDR3 protein: CASSSGQGPYNEQFF; CDR3 DNA: TGTGCCAGCAGTTCAGGACAGGGCCCCTACAATGAGCAGTTCTTC
D gene: TRBD1; J gene: TRBJ2-2; V gene: TRBV7-9; CDR3 protein: CASSLGTGVTGELFF; CDR3 DNA: TGTGCCAGCAGCTTAGGGACAGGAGTTACCGGGGAGCTGTTTTTT
D gene: TRBD1; J gene: TRBJ1-4; V gene: TRBV5-4; CDR3 protein: CASSHSRDSNEKLFF; CDR3 DNA: TGTGCCAGCAGCCACTCCCGGGACAGTAATGAAAAACTGTTTTTT
D gene: -; J gene: TRBJ2-5; V gene: TRBV5-8; CDR3 protein: CASRANRVGLGETQYF; CDR3 DNA: TGTGCCAGCAGAGCCAACAGGGTGGGGCTTGGAGAGACCCAGTACTTC
D gene: -; J gene: TRBJ1-5; V gene: TRBV29-1; CDR3 protein: CSAGGGYNQPQHF; CDR3 DNA: TGCAGCGCGGGCGGGGGTTACAATCAGCCCCAGCATTTT
D gene: -; J gene: TRBJ2-5; V gene: TRBV10-2; CDR3 protein: CATSPTAQETQYF; CDR3 DNA: TGCGCCACCTCCCCGACAGCCCAAGAGACCCAGTACTTC
D gene: TRBD1; J gene: TRBJ1-2; V gene: TRBV28; CDR3 protein: CASSPGQGGGYGYTF; CDR3 DNA: TGTGCCAGCAGTCCTGGACAGGGTGGGGGATATGGCTACACCTTC
D gene: TRBD2; J gene: TRBJ2-1; V gene: TRBV15; CDR3 protein: CATSSRLAGSYNEQFF; CDR3 DNA: TGTGCCACCAGCTCTAGACTAGCGGGGTCCTACAATGAGCAGTTCTTC
D gene: -; J gene: TRBJ1-1; V gene: TRBV4-2; CDR3 protein: CASSQDRQRVYTEAFF; CDR3 DNA: TGTGCCAGCAGCCAAGATAGACAGCGTGTATACACTGAAGCTTTCTTT
D gene: -; J gene: TRBJ2-5; V gene: TRBV6-6; CDR3 protein: CASSYSIGGAETQYF; CDR3 DNA: TGTGCCAGCAGTTACTCGATTGGGGGGGCAGAGACCCAGTACTTC
D gene: -; J gene: TRBJ2-1; V gene: TRBV7-9; CDR3 protein: CASSRDRFSYNEQFF; CDR3 DNA: TGTGCCAGCAGCAGAGACAGGTTCTCCTACAATGAGCAGTTCTTC
D gene: -; J gene: TRBJ1-6; V gene: TRBV5-4; CDR3 protein: CASTLPGIYNSPLHF; CDR3 DNA: TGTGCCAGCACGCTACCGGGAATCTATAATTCACCCCTCCACTTT
D gene: -; J gene: TRBJ1-2; V gene: TRBV30; CDR3 protein: CAWDGSGYTF; CDR3 DNA: TGTGCCTGGGATGGTAGTGGCTACACCTTC
D gene: TRBD1; J gene: TRBJ1-5; V gene: TRBV28; CDR3 protein: CASSFQGAGGQPQHF; CDR3 DNA: TGTGCCAGCAGTTTTCAGGGGGCGGGAGGGCAGCCCCAGCATTTT
D gene: TRBD1; J gene: TRBJ1-2; V gene: TRBV5-4; CDR3 protein: CASSLESYRGVDGYTF; CDR3 DNA: TGTGCCAGCAGCTTGGAGTCCTACAGGGGTGTAGATGGCTACACCTTC
D gene: -; J gene: TRBJ1-1; V gene: TRBV15; CDR3 protein: CATSGGPEAFF; CDR3 DNA: TGTGCCACCAGTGGCGGGCCTGAAGCTTTCTTT
D gene: TRBD2; J gene: TRBJ2-7; V gene: TRBV5-1; CDR3 protein: CASSPGLAGGPSYEQYF; CDR3 DNA: TGCGCCAGCAGCCCGGGACTAGCGGGAGGTCCTTCCTACGAGCAGTACTTC
D gene: -; J gene: TRBJ2-1; V gene: TRBV27; CDR3 protein: CASSSPAGYSETSFNEQFF; CDR3 DNA: TGTGCCAGCAGTTCCCCGGCAGGGTACAGTGAGACTTCCTTCAATGAGCAGTTCTTC